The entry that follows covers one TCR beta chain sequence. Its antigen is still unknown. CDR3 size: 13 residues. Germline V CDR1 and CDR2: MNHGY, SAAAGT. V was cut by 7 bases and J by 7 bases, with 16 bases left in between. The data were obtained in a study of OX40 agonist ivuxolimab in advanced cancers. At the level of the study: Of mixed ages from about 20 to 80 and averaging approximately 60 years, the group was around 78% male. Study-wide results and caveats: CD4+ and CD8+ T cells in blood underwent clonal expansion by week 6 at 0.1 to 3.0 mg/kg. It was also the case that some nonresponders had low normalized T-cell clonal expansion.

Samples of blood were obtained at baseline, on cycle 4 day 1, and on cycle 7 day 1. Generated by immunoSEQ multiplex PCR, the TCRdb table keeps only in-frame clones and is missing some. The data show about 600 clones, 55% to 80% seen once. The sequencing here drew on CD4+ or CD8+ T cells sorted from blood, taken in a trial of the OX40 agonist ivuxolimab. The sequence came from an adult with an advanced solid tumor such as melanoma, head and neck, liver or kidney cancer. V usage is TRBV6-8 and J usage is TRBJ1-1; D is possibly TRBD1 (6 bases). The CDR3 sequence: CASIPPGHLEAFF. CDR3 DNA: TGTGCCAGCATCCCACCGGGACACCTTGAAGCTTTCTTT.